This TCR beta chain comes out of a study of early T cells in non-severe SARS-CoV-2 infection. Study context: Unpaired chains resulted from sequencing bulk RNA of unsorted whole blood. Study conclusions and caveats: Reliance on VDJdb matching favored anti-spike CD8 responses; private and CD4 specificities were missed.

Germline CDR1 is DFQATT and CDR2 is SNEGSKA (reference sequence). Trimming stripped 1 base from V and 3 bases from J, with 6 bases between. The CDR3 consists of 12 residues. Individual cDNA molecules received unique molecular identifiers during library preparation. One entry per CDR3 protein results from TCRdb running MiXCR on the 5' RACE reads. Counted here are 25,000 to 35,000 distinct CDR3 sequences, about 4.8% occurring once; the ten biggest clones make up roughly a tenth. Many counts were recorded for this clonotype. What it recognizes is unknown. The rearrangement joins TRBV20-1 to TRBJ1-1; a weak D match, TRBD1 (5 bases). The sequencing sample was made of whole blood. The sequence derives from an adult who was a healthcare worker with PCR-confirmed SARS-CoV-2 infection or an uninfected control (not recorded which). CDR3 residues: CSARARDTEAFF. Here the CDR3 DNA reads TGCAGTGCTAGAGCCAGGGACACTGAAGCTTTCTTT.